Below, 10 T cell receptor beta chains from the same sample are listed, as sequenced in a study of T cell repertoires in ileal Crohn's disease. This sample's time point: proximal margin of the surgical specimen (macroscopically non-inflamed). TCRdb's table, derived via immunoSEQ multiplex PCR, lists solely in-frame clones and lacks some. The sample records about 7,200 clones, over 70% being singletons. The specimen sequenced was ileal tissue. The receptor set was obtained from an adult with Crohn's disease.

The V call is TRBV18, the J call TRBJ1-4; weak D call: TRBD1 (6 bases). The CDR3 runs 17 residues. CDR1 KGHSH and CDR2 LQKENI come from the germline V gene. The V end lost 2 bases, the J end lost 0 bases, and 13 bases lay between the germline ends. CDR3 bases: TGTGCCAGCTCACCAATTAGACAGGCCGCAACTAATGAAAAACTGTTTTTT. It is translated as CASSPIRQAATNEKLFF.

This sequence joins TRBV5-1 and TRBJ1-1; a possible D gene is TRBD1 (5 bases). The CDR3 sequence is 16 residues long. Trimming cost V 0 bases and J 1 base, with 13 bases left between them. Germline assignment: CDR1 SGHRS and CDR2 YFSETQ. CDR3 region: CASSLGPREGNTEAFF. The CDR3 DNA reads TGCGCCAGCAGCTTGGGCCCCAGGGAGGGGAACACTGAAGCTTTCTTT.

The chain employs TRBV7-2 and TRBJ2-7; D unresolved. Germline-derived CDR1 and CDR2 are SGHTA and FQGNSA. The V and J ends lost 1 base and 0 bases respectively, with 10 bases between them. This CDR3 has 15 amino acids. CDR3 residues: CASSLGHSNSYEQYF. CDR3 nucleotide sequence: TGTGCCAGCAGCTTAGGACACTCTAACTCCTACGAGCAGTACTTC.

This rearrangement joins TRBV9 to TRBJ2-3; D perhaps matches TRBD2 (5 bases). Germline CDR1 reads SGDLS; CDR2 reads YYNGEE. This CDR3 comprises 14 residues. Between the trimmed V and J ends, which lost 2 bases and 2 bases, there was a span of 9 bases. This CDR3 is CASSVDGVTDTQYF. The CDR3 DNA sequence: TGTGCCAGCAGCGTCGACGGGGTCACAGATACGCAGTATTTT.

CDR3 DNA: TGTGCCAGCAGCTCCCGGACAGGGGATGGCTACACCTTC. It yields the protein CASSSRTGDGYTF. The rearrangement joins TRBV7-9 to TRBJ1-2, with 9 bases matching TRBD1. Germline V gene data show CDR1 as SEHNR and CDR2 as FQNEAQ (reference sequence). The CDR3 consists of 13 residues. V shed 4 bases and J 6 bases; nucleotides not matched to a gene: 3.

The rearrangement uses TRBV7-3 and TRBJ1-1; the D is unclear. CDR3 length equals 13 residues. Germline-derived CDR1 and CDR2 are SGHTA and FQGTGA. V was clipped by 5 bases and J by 0 bases, with 7 bases between them. The CDR3 DNA reads as TGTGCCAGCAGCCCATACCTGAACACTGAAGCTTTCTTT. This encodes CASSPYLNTEAFF.

This chain joins TRBV5-1 and TRBJ1-3, with D maybe TRBD1 (6 bases). V shed 4 bases and J shed 1 base, with 12 bases lying between them. The CDR3 is made up of 15 amino acids. The germline CDR1 and CDR2 sequences are SGHRS and YFSETQ. Written as DNA, the CDR3 is TGCGCCAGCAGCGCCGGACAGTCATCTGGAAACACCATATATTTT. It specifies CASSAGQSSGNTIYF.

The chain uses TRBV18 and TRBJ2-1; D unclear. Germline values: CDR1 KGHSH, CDR2 LQKENI. V shed 6 bases and J shed 5 bases, with 17 bases lying between them. The CDR3 length is 15 residues. In DNA form, the CDR3 reads TGTGCCAGCTCTGGATGGGCCTCGATAAACAATGAGCAGTTCTTC. Protein: CASSGWASINNEQFF.

This chain connects TRBV7-8 to TRBJ1-5; 9 nucleotides align to TRBD1. Germline values: CDR1 SGHVS, CDR2 FQNEAQ. The CDR3 has 13 amino acids. The V gene end was trimmed by 4 bases and the J gene end by 5 bases; junction bases not matched to a gene: 0. CDR3 nucleotides: TGTGCCAGCAGCTGGACAGGGGATCAGCCCCAGCATTTT. Translated: CASSWTGDQPQHF.

This sequence joins TRBV27 and TRBJ2-7; 7 positions agree with TRBD2. Germline V gives CDR1 MNHEY, CDR2 SMNVEV (reference sequence). This CDR3 contains 15 residues. Trimming cost V 2 bases and J 0 bases; bases outside gene matches: 4. The DNA for the CDR3 is TGTGCCAGCAGTTTAAGGTGGACTAGCTCCTACGAGCAGTACTTC. Translating gives CASSLRWTSSYEQYF.